The 11 T cell receptor beta chains presented below share a single source sample, sequenced in a study of T cells in Graves' hyperthyroidism and ophthalmopathy. Using RNA transcripts as the source, TCR beta CDR3 regions were amplified. First-round RT-PCR of the TCR CDR3 relied on the HTBI primer set. TCRdb independently ran MiXCR on the multiplex PCR reads; one entry per CDR3 protein. Of about 520,000 distinct CDR3 sequences listed, about 24% are singletons. Sequenced sample: blood. The receptors derive from a woman aged 30 to 39 with Graves' ophthalmopathy.

This clonotype occurred many times. V gene TRBV7-2 combines with J gene TRBJ2-7; no reliable D call. In germline, CDR1 is SGHTA, CDR2 FQGNSA. With 1 base removed from V and 1 base from J, the gap between germline ends came to 11 bases. This CDR3 contains 15 residues. This CDR3 is CASSLGQSPSYEQYF. Here the CDR3 DNA reads TGTGCCAGCAGCTTAGGGCAGTCGCCTTCCTACGAGCAGTACTTC.

This clonotype was seen many times. The rearrangement links TRBV4-1 to TRBJ2-5; unclear D gene. Germline-derived CDR1 and CDR2 are MGHRA and YSYEKL. The CDR3 has 13 amino acids. V was trimmed by 3 bases and J by 3 bases, leaving 8 bases between them. The CDR3 DNA reads as TGCGCCAGCAGCCAGCCGGATAAAGAGACCCAGTACTTC. Translated: CASSQPDKETQYF.

A few counts support this clonotype. A junction end diverges from the germline sequence, so it may reflect a read error. CDR3 residues: CASSGQGSWFYGHTF. CDR3 sequence (DNA): TGTGCCAGCAGTGGACAGGGCTCGTGGTTCTATGGCCACACCTTC. This rearrangement joins TRBV6-1 to TRBJ1-2; 7 positions match TRBD1. The length of the CDR3 is 15 residues. Germline values: CDR1 MNHNS, CDR2 SASEGT.

This clonotype was recorded a few times. The chain employs TRBV11-2 and TRBJ2-7, with TRBD2 as a possible D gene (6 bases). Germline V gives CDR1 SGHAT, CDR2 FQNNGV. The CDR3 has 12 residues. V was cut by 4 bases and J by 6 bases, with 10 bases left in between. The CDR3 DNA sequence: TGTGCCAGCAGCTCGGACGGGGGCGAGCAGTACTTC. Translating gives CASSSDGGEQYF.

This clonotype appeared many times. The CDR3 bases are TGTGCCAGCAGCCCCCGGAAGGGGGCTAGGTCGAACACTGAAGCTTTCTTT. This translates into CASSPRKGARSNTEAFF. V usage is TRBV6-2 or TRBV6-3 and J usage is TRBJ1-1, with 7 bases identical to TRBD1. Germline V gene sequence: CDR1 MNHEY, CDR2 SVGEGT. This CDR3 comprises 17 residues. Losses at the gene ends were 6 bases for V and 1 base for J; bases not matched to a gene: 14.

In its sample, this clonotype was seen many times. The chain employs TRBV6-1 and TRBJ2-7; 12 bases agree with TRBD1. The CDR3 is 16 residues long. V lost 6 bases to trimming and J lost 1 base; unmatched junction nucleotides: 7. Germline-derived CDR1 and CDR2 are MNHNS and SASEGT. This CDR3 is CASSDLGQGASYEQYF. CDR3 nucleotides: TGTGCCAGCAGCGACCTGGGACAGGGGGCATCCTACGAGCAGTACTTC.

This clonotype came up many times. The V call is TRBV27, the J call TRBJ1-1; 8 positions match TRBD1. From germline, CDR1 is MNHEY and CDR2 SMNVEV (reference sequence). V gave up 3 bases and J gave up 5 bases; unmatched junction bases: 5. The CDR3 is 14 amino acids. The CDR3 here is CASSFSNRGTEAFF. CDR3 in DNA: TGTGCCAGCAGTTTTTCTAACAGGGGGACTGAAGCTTTCTTT.

This clonotype has ten or more counts. This rearrangement joins TRBV11-2 to TRBJ1-2; D remains ambiguous. CDR1 is SGHAT and CDR2 is FQNNGV in the germline V gene. The length of the CDR3 is 13 residues. The V end lost 0 bases, the J end lost 4 bases, and 6 bases lay between the germline ends. CDR3 bases: TGTGCCAGCAGCTTAGAACAGACCTATGGCTACACCTTC. This encodes CASSLEQTYGYTF.

This clonotype was picked up many times. The chain carries TRBV5-6 and TRBJ2-7; possibly TRBD2 for D (5 bases). Germline-derived CDR1 and CDR2 are SGHDT and YYEEEE. CDR3 length equals 13 residues. V was trimmed by 4 bases and J by 3 bases, leaving 11 bases between them. The CDR3: CASSLLAGYEQYF. The CDR3 coding sequence is TGTGCCAGCAGCCTCCTTGCGGGCTACGAGCAGTACTTC.

This clonotype was observed many times. This chain connects TRBV6-5 to TRBJ1-1; possibly TRBD1 for D (6 bases). Germline CDR1 MNHEY, CDR2 SVGAGI. Trimming took 3 bases from V and 0 from J, leaving 8 bases between them. The CDR3 runs to 14 residues. Here the CDR3 DNA reads TGTGCCAGCAGTTATCAGGGGATGAACACTGAAGCTTTCTTT. It codes for CASSYQGMNTEAFF.

In this sample, this clonotype turned up many times. This chain connects TRBV29-1 to TRBJ1-1, with D tentatively TRBD1 (6 bases). The CDR3 has 13 residues. CDR1 SQVTM and CDR2 ANQGSEA come from the germline V gene. V lost 7 bases to trimming and J lost 0 bases, with 12 bases between them. CDR3 coding DNA: TGCAGCGCTGGGACAAGCATGAACACTGAAGCTTTCTTT. Translated, it gives CSAGTSMNTEAFF. Full variable domain (remainder filled in from reference TRBV29-1 and TRBJ1-1): SAVISQKPSRDICQRGTSLTIQCQVDSQVTMMFWYRQQPGQSLTLIATANQGSEATYESGFVIDKFPISRPNLTFSTLTVSNMSPEDSSIYLCSAGTSMNTEAFFGQGTRLTVV.